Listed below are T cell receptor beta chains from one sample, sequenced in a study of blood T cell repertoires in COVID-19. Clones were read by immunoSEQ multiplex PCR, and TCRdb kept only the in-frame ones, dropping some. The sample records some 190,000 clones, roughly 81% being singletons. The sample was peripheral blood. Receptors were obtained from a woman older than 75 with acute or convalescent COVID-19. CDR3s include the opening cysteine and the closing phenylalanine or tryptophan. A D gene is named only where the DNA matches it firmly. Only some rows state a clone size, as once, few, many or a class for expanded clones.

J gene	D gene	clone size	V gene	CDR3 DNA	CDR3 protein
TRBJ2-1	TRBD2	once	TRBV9	TGTGCCAGCAGCCCAAGTAGTCTAGCGGGAGAGGGTGAGCAGTTCTTC	CASSPSSLAGEGEQFF
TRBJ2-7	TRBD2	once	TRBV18	TGTGCCAGCTCACCAATGAGGGCCGAGACTAGCGGGAAACGAGGCGAGCAGTACTTC	CASSPMRAETSGKRGEQYF
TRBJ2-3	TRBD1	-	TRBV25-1	TGTGCCAGCAGTGTAGGGGGCAATTTGGATACGCAGTATTTT	CASSVGGNLDTQYF
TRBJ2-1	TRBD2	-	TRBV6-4	TGTGCCAGCAGTGCCCTAGCGGGACCTTACAATGAGCAGTTCTTC	CASSALAGPYNEQFF
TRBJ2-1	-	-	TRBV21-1	TGTGCCAGCTTTCCCTGGACAGGGTGCCAATCGTGCAATGAGCAGTTCTTC	CASFPWTGCQSCNEQFF
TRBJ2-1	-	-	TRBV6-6	TGTGCCAGCACCAGGGAAGCAAGCTCCTACAATGAGCAGTTCTTC	CASTREASSYNEQFF
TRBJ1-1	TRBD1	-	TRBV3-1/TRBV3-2	TGTGCCAGCAGCCAATGGCAGGGGGACACTGAAGCTTTCTTT	CASSQWQGDTEAFF
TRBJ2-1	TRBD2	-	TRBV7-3	TGTGCCAGCAGCCCCGCCCCACGGGGGAGGGCCGCTGAGCAGTTCTTC	CASSPAPRGRAAEQFF
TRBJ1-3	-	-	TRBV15	TGTGCCACCAGCAGTCCCCTTTCTGGAAACACCATATATTTT	CATSSPLSGNTIYF
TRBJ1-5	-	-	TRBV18	TGTGCCAGCTCACCCGCGGGAGATCAGCCCCAGCATTTT	CASSPAGDQPQHF
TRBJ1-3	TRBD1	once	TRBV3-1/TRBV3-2	TGTGCCAGCAGCCAAGCAACAGGGGGCGGAAACACCATATATTTT	CASSQATGGGNTIYF
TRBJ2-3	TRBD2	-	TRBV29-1	TGCAGCGTTGTTAGGACTAGCGCAGATACGCAGTATTTT	CSVVRTSADTQYF
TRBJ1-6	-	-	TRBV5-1	TGCGCCAGCAGCCCACAACAGGGCATGGTTAGGTCACCCCTCCACTTT	CASSPQQGMVRSPLHF
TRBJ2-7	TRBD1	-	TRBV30	TGTGCCTGTGCCGGGACAGGGGTAGAGCAGTACTTC	CACAGTGVEQYF
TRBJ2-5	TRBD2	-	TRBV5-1	TGCGCCAGCAGCACTCTAGGGACTAGAGAAGAGACCCAGTACTTC	CASSTLGTREETQYF
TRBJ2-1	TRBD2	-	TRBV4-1	TGCGCCAGCAGCCGGGGACTAGCGGACTACAATGAGCAGTTCTTC	CASSRGLADYNEQFF
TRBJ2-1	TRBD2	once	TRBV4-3	TGCGCCAGCAGCAAGACCCTTCCTAGCGGGAGTATGGCTGAGCAGTTCTTC	CASSKTLPSGSMAEQFF
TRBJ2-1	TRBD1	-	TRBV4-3	TGCGCCAGCAGCCAACAGGACAGGGATGAGCAGTTCTTC	CASSQQDRDEQFF
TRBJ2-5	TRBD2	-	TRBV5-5	TGTGCCAGCAGCTTGGGGCTAGCGGGAGAGGAGACCCAGTACTTC	CASSLGLAGEETQYF
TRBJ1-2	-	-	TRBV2	TGTGCCAGCAGGCGGGTCTCCGGGGACTATGGCTACACCTTC	CASRRVSGDYGYTF
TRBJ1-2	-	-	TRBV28	TGTGCCAGCAGACCCGCGGGGGGGACGAGGGATGGCTACACCTTC	CASRPAGGTRDGYTF
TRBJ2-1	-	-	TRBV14	TGTGCCAGCAGCCATGGAGGGGGGGTCTCCTACAATGAGCAGTTCTTC	CASSHGGGVSYNEQFF
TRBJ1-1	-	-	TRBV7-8	TGTGCCAGCAGCTCCCAACACGGGGGAATGGGGACTGAAGCTTTCTTT	CASSSQHGGMGTEAFF
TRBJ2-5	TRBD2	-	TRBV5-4	TGTGCCAGCAGCTCCTCGGGGGGGGCATGGGAGACCCAGTACTTC	CASSSSGGAWETQYF
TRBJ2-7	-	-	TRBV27	TGTGCCAGCAGCTCCTTGACGCCCCCTAGGAGCTCCTACGAGCAGTACTTC	CASSSLTPPRSSYEQYF
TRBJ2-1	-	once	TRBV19	TGTGCCAGTAGTATAGAGGGGGCCACCTACAATGAGCAGTTCTTC	CASSIEGATYNEQFF
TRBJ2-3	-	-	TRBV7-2	TGTGCCAGCAGCTTTCAGGGCACCGATACGCAGTATTTT	CASSFQGTDTQYF
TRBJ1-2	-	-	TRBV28	TGTGCCAGCAATCACCGGTATGGCTACACCTTC	CASNHRYGYTF
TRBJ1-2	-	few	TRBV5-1	TGCGCCAGCACGCAGGGCGAAAACTATGGCTACACCTTC	CASTQGENYGYTF
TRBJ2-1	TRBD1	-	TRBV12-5	TGTGCTAGTGGTTCAGGACAGGGGGGGGTGAATGAGCAGTTCTTC	CASGSGQGGVNEQFF
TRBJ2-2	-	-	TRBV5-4	TGTGCCAGCAGCAGATCTAAGAACACCGGGGAGCTGTTTTTT	CASSRSKNTGELFF
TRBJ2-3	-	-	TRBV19	TGTGCCAGTAGGGAGGGGGCGTATTCTACGCAGTATTTT	CASREGAYSTQYF
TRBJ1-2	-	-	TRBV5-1	TGCGCCAGCAGCACAACATGGAACTATGGCTACACCTTC	CASSTTWNYGYTF
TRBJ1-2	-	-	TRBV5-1	TGCGCCAGCAGCTTGAGCACAGGCCTCGGGTATGGCTACACCTTC	CASSLSTGLGYGYTF
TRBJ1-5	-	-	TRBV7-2	TGTGCCAGCAGCTTAGCGTTTGGGCCCCAGGGTTGGGCTAATCAGCCCCAGCATTTT	CASSLAFGPQGWANQPQHF
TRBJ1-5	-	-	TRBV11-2	TGTGCCAGCAGCTTAATAGGGGGAAAAACGGGCAATCAGCCCCAGCATTTT	CASSLIGGKTGNQPQHF
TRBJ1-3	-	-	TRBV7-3	TGTGCCAGCAGCTTAGTGGCCCGGGGTGACACCATATATTTT	CASSLVARGDTIYF
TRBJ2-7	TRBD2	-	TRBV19	TGTGCCAGTAGGAGGACAGCGGGAGTCCACGAGCAGTACTTC	CASRRTAGVHEQYF
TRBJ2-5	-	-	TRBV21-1	TGTGCCAGCAGCGCACCCGGGGTGGTAGCGGGGTACCAAGAGACCCAGTACTTC	CASSAPGVVAGYQETQYF
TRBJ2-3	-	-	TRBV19	TGTGCCAGTAGTTCCCGGGACTTCACAGATACGCAGTATTTT	CASSSRDFTDTQYF
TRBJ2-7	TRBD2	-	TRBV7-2	TGTGCCAGCAGCTTAGGACTAGCGCCTTCCTACGAGCAGTACTTC	CASSLGLAPSYEQYF
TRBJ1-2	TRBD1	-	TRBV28	TGTGCCAGCAGATCGACAGGGCGAAACGGCTACACCTTC	CASRSTGRNGYTF
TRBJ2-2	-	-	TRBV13	TGTGCCAGCAGCATTAAGACAGGGAGTTGGCTAGCGGGTGGCACCGGGGAGCTGTTTTTT	CASSIKTGSWLAGGTGELFF
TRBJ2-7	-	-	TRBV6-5	TGTGCCAGCAGTTATCGGGGAGGTCGCGGTGGTTGGGAGCAGTACTTC	CASSYRGGRGGWEQYF
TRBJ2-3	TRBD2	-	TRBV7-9	TGTGCCAGCAGCTTATCTAGCGGGAGGGTCCCCGATACGCAGTATTTT	CASSLSSGRVPDTQYF
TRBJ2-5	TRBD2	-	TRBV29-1	TGCAGCGTTTATCTAGCGGGAGGACAAGGTTCCCAAGAGACCCAGTACTTC	CSVYLAGGQGSQETQYF
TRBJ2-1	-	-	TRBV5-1	TGCGCCAGCAGCTTGGTGAAGGGACTGAGCTCCTACAATGAGCAGTTCTTC	CASSLVKGLSSYNEQFF
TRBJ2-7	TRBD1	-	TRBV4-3	TGCGCCAGCAGCCAAGATCCTCCCCGACAGGGCTCATCGGGCGGAGAGCAGTACTTC	CASSQDPPRQGSSGGEQYF
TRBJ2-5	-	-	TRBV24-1	TGTGCCACCAGTGGGCCAGCGGGAGAGACCCAGTACTTC	CATSGPAGETQYF
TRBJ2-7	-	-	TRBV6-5	TGTGCCAGCAGTTACTCTGGGCCCTACGAGCAGTACTTC	CASSYSGPYEQYF
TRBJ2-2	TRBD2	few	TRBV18	TGTGCCAGCTCACAATCGGGACTAGCGTCTCCCGGGGAGCTGTTTTTT	CASSQSGLASPGELFF
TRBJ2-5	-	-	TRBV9	TGTGCCAGCAGCGTCGCGCGACAGCCCCAAGAGACCCAGTACTTC	CASSVARQPQETQYF
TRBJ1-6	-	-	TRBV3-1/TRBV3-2	TGTGCCAGCAGCCACGATGCGTCTAATTCACCCCTCCACTTT	CASSHDASNSPLHF
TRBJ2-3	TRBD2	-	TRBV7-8	TGTGCCAGCAGCCCGGCCTATGGAGCGGGAGGGATCACAGATACGCAGTATTTT	CASSPAYGAGGITDTQYF